The 16 T cell receptor beta chains presented below share a single source sample, sequenced in a study of OX40 agonist ivuxolimab in advanced cancers. The method was immunoSEQ multiplex PCR; TCRdb's version includes in-frame clones alone and lacks a portion of them. The sample shows 96,000 or so clones, under 90% of them seen only once. Sequenced material: CD4+ or CD8+ T cells sorted from blood, taken in a trial of the OX40 agonist ivuxolimab. The receptors shown here come from an adult with an advanced solid tumor such as melanoma, head and neck, liver or kidney cancer.

The chain carries TRBV7-2 and TRBJ2-1, with TRBD2 identical over 8 bases. Trimming took 6 bases from V and 8 from J; bases not matched to a gene: 9. The CDR3 has 14 residues. The germline gives CDR1 SGHTA, CDR2 FQGNSA. In DNA form, the CDR3 reads TGTGCCAGCAGTCCTGGGACTAGGGGCGATGAGCAGTTCTTC. Translated: CASSPGTRGDEQFF.

V gene TRBV5-1 combines with J gene TRBJ1-2; D is uncertain. V lost 2 bases and J lost 8, with 13 bases in between. The length of the CDR3 is 13 residues. Germline V gene lookup returns CDR1 SGHRS and CDR2 YFSETQ. The CDR3 DNA reads TGCGCCAGCAGCTTAACGGGTGGAGAGGGCTACACCTTC. Protein sequence: CASSLTGGEGYTF.

J is TRBJ2-5 and V is TRBV19, with D maybe TRBD1 (6 bases). Trimming took 3 bases from V and 3 from J, leaving 8 bases between them. The CDR3 sequence is 13 residues long. The germline gives CDR1 LNHDA, CDR2 SQIVND (reference sequence). The CDR3 DNA is TGTGCCAGTAGTATCTCAGGGGAAGAGACCCAGTACTTC. This translates into CASSISGEETQYF.

CDR3 coding DNA: TGTGCCAGTAGTATCGAGGGTTGGAACTATGGCTACACCTTC. As protein: CASSIEGWNYGYTF. The J gene is TRBJ1-2, the V gene TRBV19; D gene uncertain. The length of the CDR3 is 14 residues. V gave up 3 bases and J gave up 2 bases, with 10 bases separating them. Germline CDR1 is LNHDA and CDR2 is SQIVND (reference sequence).

The gene calls are TRBV4-3 and TRBJ2-1; D is perhaps TRBD2 (6 bases). This CDR3 has 13 amino acids. Trimming shortened V by 1 base and J by 6 bases, and 7 bases separated the two germline ends. Germline V gene sequence: CDR1 LGHNA, CDR2 YSLEER. DNA for the CDR3: TGCGCCAGCAGCCAAGCAGCGGGCAATGAGCAGTTCTTC. It yields the protein CASSQAAGNEQFF.

This clone has just a few counts. Here the CDR3 DNA reads TGTGCCAGTAGTATTAGTAGGTCGGGCAATCAGCCCCAGCATTTT. As protein: CASSISRSGNQPQHF. V and J are TRBV19 and TRBJ1-5; D unclear. Germline lookup yields CDR1 LNHDA and CDR2 SQIVND (reference sequence). This CDR3 is built from 15 residues. Trimming left V 3 bases short and J 2 bases short, with 11 bases between. The complete variable domain, with remaining parts taken from reference TRBV19 and TRBJ1-5, reads DGGITQSPKYLFRKEGQNVTLSCEQNLNHDAMYWYRQDPGQGLRLIYYSQIVNDFQKGDIAEGYSVSREKKESFPLTVTSAQKNPTAFYLCASSISRSGNQPQHFGDGTRLSIL.

The chain recombines TRBV30 with TRBJ2-3, with 8 nucleotides matching TRBD1. The CDR3 totals 12 residues. Germline V CDR1 and CDR2: GTSNPN, SVGIG (reference sequence). V shed 0 bases, J shed 12 bases, and the junction held 5 bases outside the gene matches. CDR3 loop: CAWSVRTGPQYF. The CDR3 nucleotides are TGTGCCTGGAGTGTACGGACAGGGCCCCAGTATTTT.

The chain recombines TRBV7-8 with TRBJ1-6, with a possible D match to TRBD1 (5 bases). The CDR3 spans 13 residues. V was trimmed by 5 bases and J by 14 bases, leaving 16 bases between them. Looked up from germline, CDR1 is SGHVS and CDR2 is FQNEAQ. This CDR3 is CASSPRGDAALHF. The CDR3 coding sequence is TGTGCCAGCAGCCCCCGGGGGGATGCGGCCCTCCACTTT.

The genes are TRBV4-3 and TRBJ2-7, with unresolved D. The germline V gene has CDR1 LGHNA and CDR2 YSLEER. CDR3 length: 15 residues. V was pared by 0 bases and J by 0 bases, with 9 bases between. The CDR3 is CASSQDYGFSYEQYF. The DNA of the CDR3 is TGCGCCAGCAGCCAAGATTATGGGTTCTCCTACGAGCAGTACTTC.

The rearrangement joins TRBV11-2 to TRBJ2-5; D gene unclear. Germline CDR1 and CDR2: SGHAT and FQNNGV. This CDR3 region has 15 residues. V was shortened by 1 base and J by 4 bases, with 13 bases between the two germline ends. The CDR3 nucleotides read TGTGCCAGCAGCTTAGCGTCCCAATCGGCAGAGACCCAGTACTTC. Its translation: CASSLASQSAETQYF.

The chain uses TRBV27 and TRBJ2-7; D gene unclear. Trimming pared 5 bases from V and 7 bases from J, leaving 15 bases between. CDR1 and CDR2 (germline): MNHEY, SMNVEV (reference sequence). The CDR3 is made up of 13 amino acids. CDR3 residues: CASSLKGLGEQYF. CDR3 nucleotide sequence: TGTGCCAGCAGTCTGAAGGGCCTAGGGGAGCAGTACTTC.

V usage is TRBV14 and J usage is TRBJ2-1; the D gene is possibly TRBD1 (5 bases). Looked up from germline, CDR1 is SGHDN and CDR2 is FVKESK. V was clipped by 1 base and J by 7 bases, with 11 bases between them. This CDR3 has 14 amino acids. The CDR3 DNA reads TGTGCCAGCAGCCAAGTTCAGGGAATTAATGAGCAGTTCTTC. Protein sequence: CASSQVQGINEQFF.

The chain has TRBV4-1 and TRBJ2-4, with 8 positions matching TRBD1. This CDR3 region has 17 residues. Germline CDR1 MGHRA, CDR2 YSYEKL. The V gene end was trimmed by 0 bases and the J gene end by 9 bases; junction bases not matched to a gene: 13. In nucleotides, the CDR3 is TGCGCCAGCAGCCAAGATCTGGGCAGGGGGCTTAGGGGCATTCAGTACTTC. Translating gives CASSQDLGRGLRGIQYF.

V usage is TRBV28 and J usage is TRBJ2-7; 7 nucleotides line up with TRBD2. This CDR3 is 15 amino acids long. The germline V gene has CDR1 MDHEN and CDR2 SYDVKM. The ends lost 4 bases at V and 3 bases at J; junction bases unmatched: 9. In DNA form, the CDR3 reads TGTGCCAGCAGTTCGAACCCGGGACTATTCTACGAGCAGTACTTC. Protein: CASSSNPGLFYEQYF. Full variable domain (rest looked up from reference TRBV28 and TRBJ2-7): DVKVTQSSRYLVKRTGEKVFLECVQDMDHENMFWYRQDPGLGLRLIYFSYDVKMKEKGDIPEGYSVSREKKERFSLILESASTNQTSMYLCASSSNPGLFYEQYFGPGTRLTVT.

This sequence joins TRBV7-7 and TRBJ2-1; the D is unclear. Germline CDR1 SSHAT, CDR2 FNYEAQ (reference sequence). CDR3 length: 13 residues. V lost 5 bases and J 9 bases, leaving 14 bases between the germline ends. The CDR3 region is CASSQDPLGEQFF. The DNA of the CDR3 is TGTGCCAGCAGCCAAGACCCTTTAGGTGAGCAGTTCTTC.

This clone was seen only once. This chain connects TRBV14 to TRBJ2-4, with D unclear. This CDR3 region has 17 residues. CDR1 SGHDN and CDR2 FVKESK come from the germline V gene. Trimming cost V 1 base and J 1 base, with 14 bases left between them. This chain's CDR3 is CASSQGRSTGAKNIQYF. In DNA, the CDR3 is TGTGCCAGCAGCCAAGGACGGTCGACCGGGGCCAAAAACATTCAGTACTTC.